This T cell receptor (beta chain) was obtained from a study of blood T cell repertoires in COVID-19 (dated by TCRdb to the early 2020s). Describing the broader study: The collaborator samples originated in the United States, Italy and Spain and spanned the acute and convalescent phases of COVID-19. Where available, HLA class I and class II types were taken from metadata supplied by the sample provider and were not determined by assay-based typing. Nearly every sample came with metadata listing a de-identified subject ID, COVID-19 status, age in years and sex. The dataset comprised deeply sampled blood TCRbeta repertoires from subjects exposed to, actively infected with, or recovered from COVID-19. The material from the prospective study consisted of cDNA or gDNA derived from T cells, B-cell-depleted T cells, or PBMCs. The repertoires were released in a freely available public database intended as a resource for research on the immune response to SARS-CoV-2. The samples were drawn from the first 160 participants of the ongoing ImmuneRACE study and from about 1,200 subjects provided by 6 global collaborators. General findings and caveats noted by the study authors: The quantity of clinical and demographic metadata differed by source and by participant and was supplied without curation.

Points on this clone: The antigen it binds to is not known. Base qualities are missing; no much larger clone stands one base away.

The immunoSEQ Assay, a bias-controlled multiplex PCR, was used to amplify TCRbeta CDR3 regions from genomic DNA. The published analysis was carried out like this. The number of nucleated cells in each sample was estimated by amplification of reference gene primers within the assay. Sequence reads were collapsed and filtered to measure the absolute abundance of every unique TCRbeta CDR3 rearrangement. Productive Simpson clonality was computed per sample as the square root of Simpson's diversity index over productive rearrangements. TCRdb carries this immuneACCESS record with in-frame sequences only. Its versions omit some clonotypes, under half of them owing to an unresolved V gene in the studies checked, with the rest unexplained. V, J and clone size are taken as reported in that table, and D and trimming were inferred from the DNA itself. Here the sample has about 330,000 clones; around 87% occur a single time. The top ten clonotypes cover about 5% of the sample.

Enrolling through a virtual design, the prospective study's participants ranged in age from roughly 18 to 90 years and lived across roughly 23 United States geographic areas. In the prospective study, cohorts were assigned on the basis of participant-reported clinical history obtained from a screening survey and a study questionnaire. For ImmuneRACE Cohort 3, a participant was defined as recovered based on two consecutive negative NP/OP PCR tests, clearance by a healthcare professional, or resolution of symptoms. In the prospective study, mobile phlebotomists collected whole blood, serum and a nasopharyngeal or oropharyngeal swab from each participant. Over a roughly 2-month period, participants in the prospective study had the option of providing additional blood draws and questionnaires. Before DNA extraction, prospective study blood samples were shipped either frozen or at room temperature.

The germline V gene encodes CDR1 SQVTM and CDR2 ANQGSEA. Trimming costs V 3 bases and J 5 bases, and their ends lie 8 bases apart. The CDR3 starts with the cysteine, ends with the phenylalanine, and has 12 residues. Only CDR3 DNA is held: 36 bases, read in frame from base 1. The sequence is built from TRBV29-1 and TRBJ1-3, with TRBD1 as a weak D call on 5 bases. The sequence derives from a woman aged 25 to 39 who had recovered from COVID-19. The sequenced sample consisted of PBMCs or T cells enriched from blood (not recorded which). CDR3 protein: CSVDQGRNTIYF. The DNA sequence is as follows: TGCAGCGTTGATCAGGGAAGAAACACCATATATTTT.